The 8 T cell receptor beta chains presented below share a single source sample, sequenced in a study of Graves' ophthalmopathy and Graves' hyperthyroidism. Amplified TCR beta CDR3 regions were obtained using RNA transcripts as template. Second-round multiplex PCR came after first-round RT-PCR with HTBI primers. TCRdb called the multiplex PCR reads again in MiXCR, with one record for every CDR3 protein. The sample shows around 1.1 million distinct CDR3 sequences, 35% to 40% of them seen only once. Sequenced input: peripheral blood or thyroid tissue (not recorded which). Every receptor here comes from an adult man with Graves' hyperthyroidism.

This clonotype has more than one count but fewer than ten. The genes are TRBV4-1 and TRBJ1-6; D gene ambiguous. Trimming took off 0 bases at V and 3 bases at J, with 21 bases between the two ends. Germline V gene sequence: CDR1 MGHRA, CDR2 YSYEKL. The CDR3 totals 20 residues. Here the CDR3 reads CASSQEPLGQARGYNSPLHF. The CDR3 coding sequence is TGCGCCAGCAGCCAAGAGCCTCTTGGGCAGGCCCGGGGCTATAATTCACCCCTCCACTTT.

At least ten counts were recorded for this clonotype. J is TRBJ2-7 and V is TRBV7-9; 11 positions match TRBD2. This CDR3 is built from 15 residues. After removal of 4 bases from V and 2 bases from J, the junction contained 4 bases not matched to a gene. Germline V gene lookup returns CDR1 SEHNR and CDR2 FQNEAQ (reference sequence). In DNA form, the CDR3 reads TGTGCCAGCAGCTCGGCTAGCGGGAGGACCTACGAGCAGTACTTC. Translating it yields CASSSASGRTYEQYF.

The V gene is TRBV29-1, the J gene TRBJ2-7; TRBD2 aligns across 7 bases. Germline CDR1 SQVTM, CDR2 ANQGSEA. The CDR3 sequence is 16 residues long. With 6 bases clipped from V and 7 bases from J, the junction kept 21 bases outside the gene matches. The CDR3 nucleotides are TGCAGCGTGGGCTGGGCGGGAGAAATTTCTGGCAATGAGCAGTACTTC. Translated, it gives CSVGWAGEISGNEQYF.

This clonotype was detected ten times or more. V and J are TRBV19 and TRBJ2-7, with a tentative D call TRBD1 (6 bases). Trimming removed 2 bases from V and 2 bases from J, with 10 bases in between. The CDR3 runs to 14 residues. The germline CDR1 and CDR2 sequences are LNHDA and SQIVND (reference sequence). This chain's CDR3 is CASSITGIAYEQYF. DNA of the CDR3: TGTGCCAGTAGTATAACAGGGATAGCCTACGAGCAGTACTTC.

A note on this clonotype: One end of the junction fails to match germline, which may point to a read error. The V and J genes are TRBV20-1 and TRBJ1-3, with 7 nucleotides matching TRBD1. CDR1 is DFQATT and CDR2 is SNEGSKA in the germline V gene (reference sequence). CDR3 length: 13 residues. The CDR3 coding sequence is TGCAGTGCCCCCGCGGAGGGGGCGAACACCACATATTTT. It encodes CSAPAEGANTTYF.

With respect to this clonotype: At one end, the junction sequence differs from germline, possibly due to a read error. V is TRBV5-1 and J is TRBJ1-1; no clear D gene. Germline CDR1 and CDR2: SGHRS and YFSETQ. CDR3 size: 14 residues. CDR3 loop: CTSSPGLMNTEAFF. For the CDR3, the DNA is TGCACCAGCAGCCCAGGTCTAATGAACACTGAAGCTTTCTTT. Supplemented by reference TRBV5-1 and TRBJ1-1, the full variable domain reads KAGVTQTPRYLIKTRGQQVTLSCSPISGHRSVSWYQQTPGQGLQFLFEYFSETQRNKGNFPGRFSGRQFSNSRSEMNVSTLELGDSALYLCTSSPGLMNTEAFFGQGTRLTVV.

This clonotype was seen many times. The CDR3: CASTQDGSSNQPQHF. CDR3 in DNA: TGTGCCAGCACCCAGGACGGAAGTAGCAATCAGCCCCAGCATTTT. This sequence joins TRBV9 and TRBJ1-5; no reliable D call. CDR1 is SGDLS and CDR2 is YYNGEE in the germline V gene. The V gene lost 6 bases and the J gene lost 0 bases, with 13 bases spanning the gap. This CDR3 is 15 amino acids long.

This clonotype came up a few times. The chain couples TRBV4-1 to TRBJ2-7; TRBD2 matches at 9 bases. J was trimmed by 3 bases and V by 3 bases; bases with no gene match: 6. This CDR3 has 15 amino acids. CDR1 and CDR2 (germline): MGHRA, YSYEKL. The CDR3 DNA is TGCGCCAGCAGCCACAGCGGGGGGTCTTTCTACGAGCAGTACTTC. Residues: CASSHSGGSFYEQYF.